The entry that follows covers one T cell receptor (beta chain) sequence. Its target is not known. The CDR3 runs to 13 residues. Germline V gene data show CDR1 as SGHDN and CDR2 as FVKESK. The data were taken from a study of CXCR3-negative and CXCR3-positive naive CD8 T cells. General study findings and limits: Naive subsets had comparable surface CD5, so TRB CDR3 properties gauged TCR strength. Each naive subset displayed comparably high diversity, whereas memory CD8+ cells displayed much lower diversity. Hydrophobicity of TRB CDR3s was greater in CXCR3-positive naive cells than in CXCR3-negative naive cells. Expression of CXCR3 was partially reduced after cryopreservation, and fresh PBMCs were used in most assays.

5' RACE that incorporated UMI labels was used to prepare the TRB cDNA libraries. Each CDR3 protein gets one entry in TCRdb, which reprocessed the 5' RACE reads and gives no DNA. Listed are about 120,000 distinct CDR3 sequences; just over 0.35% falls within the top ten. Within the CD8+ T cell compartment, naive cells were CD45RO-CCR7+CD27+CD95-. The sequenced sample consisted of naive CXCR3+ CD8+ T cells from blood. Sample subset: CD45RO-CCR7+CD27+CD95- naive CD8+ T cells expressing CXCR3 (TNR3+). This sequence joins TRBV14 and TRBJ1-5; TCRdb proposes TRBD1, but this gene call is untestable without DNA. The sequence was obtained from a human donor in good health. Some clones in this sample may be carry-over from other donors' samples. The CDR3: CASSPSGEQPQHF.